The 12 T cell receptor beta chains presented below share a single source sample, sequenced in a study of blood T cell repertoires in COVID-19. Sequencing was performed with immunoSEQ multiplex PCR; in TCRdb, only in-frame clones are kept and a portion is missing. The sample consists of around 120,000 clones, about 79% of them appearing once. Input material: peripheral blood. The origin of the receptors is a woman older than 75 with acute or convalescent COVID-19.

DNA of the CDR3: TGTGCCAGCAGCGCCGGACAGGGAACGGAAAAACTGTTTTTT. Its translation: CASSAGQGTEKLFF. The V call is TRBV11-2, the J call TRBJ1-4; 8 positions match TRBD1. With 5 bases clipped from V and 8 bases from J, the junction kept 7 bases outside the gene matches. CDR3 length equals 14 residues. The germline V gene encodes CDR1 SGHAT and CDR2 FQNNGV.

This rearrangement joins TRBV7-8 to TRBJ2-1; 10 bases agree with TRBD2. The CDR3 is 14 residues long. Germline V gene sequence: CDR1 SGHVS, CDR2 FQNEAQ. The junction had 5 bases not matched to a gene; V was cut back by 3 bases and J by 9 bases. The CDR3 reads CASSFQGLAIEQFF. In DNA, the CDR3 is TGTGCCAGCAGCTTCCAGGGACTAGCGATTGAGCAGTTCTTC.

The CDR3 here is CASSQGQGSEKLFF. The CDR3 nucleotides read TGTGCCAGCAGCCAAGGCCAGGGGAGTGAAAAACTGTTTTTT. This chain links TRBV3-1 (or the pseudogene TRBV3-2) with TRBJ1-4; tentatively, D is TRBD1 (6 bases). Trimming left V 1 base short and J 7 bases short, with 10 bases between. The CDR3 runs 14 residues. CDR1 LGHDT and CDR2 YNNKEL come from the germline V gene (reference sequence).

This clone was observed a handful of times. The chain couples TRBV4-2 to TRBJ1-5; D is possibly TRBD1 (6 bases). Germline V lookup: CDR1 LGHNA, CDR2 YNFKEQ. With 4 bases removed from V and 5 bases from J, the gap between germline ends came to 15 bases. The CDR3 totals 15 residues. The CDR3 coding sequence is TGTGCCAGCAGCCGGGAGGGGGGTGAGGATCAGCCCCAGCATTTT. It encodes CASSREGGEDQPQHF.

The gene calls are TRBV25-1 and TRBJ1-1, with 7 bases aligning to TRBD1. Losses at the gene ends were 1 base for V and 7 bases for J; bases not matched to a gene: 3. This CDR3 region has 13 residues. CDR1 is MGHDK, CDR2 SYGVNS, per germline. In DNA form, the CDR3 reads TGTGCCAGCAGTGAATCATACAGGGGTGAAGCTTTCTTT. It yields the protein CASSESYRGEAFF.

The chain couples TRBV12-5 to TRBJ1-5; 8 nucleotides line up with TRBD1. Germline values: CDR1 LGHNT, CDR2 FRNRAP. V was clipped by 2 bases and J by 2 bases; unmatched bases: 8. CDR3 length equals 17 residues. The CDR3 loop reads CASGLHQPGGRNQPQHF. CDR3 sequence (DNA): TGTGCTAGTGGTTTGCACCAACCAGGGGGCCGCAATCAGCCCCAGCATTTT.

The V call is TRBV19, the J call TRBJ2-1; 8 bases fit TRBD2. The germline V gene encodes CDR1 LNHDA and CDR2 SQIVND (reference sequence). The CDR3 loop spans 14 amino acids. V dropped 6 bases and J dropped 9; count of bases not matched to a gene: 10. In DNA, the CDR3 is TGTGCCAGTAGCTACGGGGGGGCCATAGGTGAGCAGTTCTTC. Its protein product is CASSYGGAIGEQFF.

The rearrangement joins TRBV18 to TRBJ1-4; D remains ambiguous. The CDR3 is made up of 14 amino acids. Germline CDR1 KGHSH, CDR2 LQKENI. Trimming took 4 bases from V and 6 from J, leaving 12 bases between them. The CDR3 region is CASSREKGDEKLFF. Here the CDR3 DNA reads TGTGCCAGCTCACGGGAGAAGGGTGATGAAAAACTGTTTTTT.

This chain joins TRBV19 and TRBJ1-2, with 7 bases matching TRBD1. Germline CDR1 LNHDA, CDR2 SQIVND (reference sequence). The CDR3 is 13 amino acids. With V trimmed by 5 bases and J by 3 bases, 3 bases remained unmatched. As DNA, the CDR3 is TGTGCCAGTAGTGGACAGGTGTACTATGGCTACACCTTC. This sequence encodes CASSGQVYYGYTF.

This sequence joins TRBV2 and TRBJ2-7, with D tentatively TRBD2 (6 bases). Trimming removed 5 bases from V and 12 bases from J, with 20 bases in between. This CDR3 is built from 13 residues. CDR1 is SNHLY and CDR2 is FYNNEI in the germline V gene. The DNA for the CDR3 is TGTGCCAGCAGTCCCCCGGGGGTGGGGTTAACGTACTTC. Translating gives CASSPPGVGLTYF.

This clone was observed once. CDR3 nucleotides: TGTGCCAGCAGCCTCGGGACTAGCCCTGACAATGAGCAGTTCTTC. Encoded protein: CASSLGTSPDNEQFF. The rearrangement links TRBV7-3 to TRBJ2-1, with 9 bases matching TRBD2. The J segment lost 5 bases and the V segment lost 5 bases, leaving 7 bases of the junction unmatched. The CDR3 consists of 15 residues. Germline V CDR1 and CDR2: SGHTA, FQGTGA.

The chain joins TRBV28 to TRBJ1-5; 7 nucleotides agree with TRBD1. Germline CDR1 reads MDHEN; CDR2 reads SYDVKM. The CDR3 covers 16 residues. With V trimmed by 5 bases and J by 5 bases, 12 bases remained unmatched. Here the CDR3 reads CASSPYRGLADQPQHF. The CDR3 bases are TGTGCCAGCAGTCCTTACAGGGGTTTAGCGGATCAGCCCCAGCATTTT.